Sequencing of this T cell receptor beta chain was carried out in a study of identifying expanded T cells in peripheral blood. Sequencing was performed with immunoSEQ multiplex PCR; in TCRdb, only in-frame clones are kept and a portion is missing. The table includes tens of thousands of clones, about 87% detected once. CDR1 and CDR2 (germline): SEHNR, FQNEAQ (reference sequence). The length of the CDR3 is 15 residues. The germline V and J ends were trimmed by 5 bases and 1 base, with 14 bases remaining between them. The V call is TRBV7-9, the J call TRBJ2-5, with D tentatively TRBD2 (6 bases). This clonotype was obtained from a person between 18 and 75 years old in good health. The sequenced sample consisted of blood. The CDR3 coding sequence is TGTGCCAGCAGCAGTCTAGCGAATTTCCAAGAGACCCAGTACTTC. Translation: CASSSLANFQETQYF. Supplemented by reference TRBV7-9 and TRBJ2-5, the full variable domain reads DTGVSQNPRHKITKRGQNVTFRCDPISEHNRLYWYRQTLGQGPEFLTYFQNEAQLEKSRLLSDRFSAERPKGSFSTLEIQRTEQGDSAMYLCASSSLANFQETQYFGPGTRLLVL.